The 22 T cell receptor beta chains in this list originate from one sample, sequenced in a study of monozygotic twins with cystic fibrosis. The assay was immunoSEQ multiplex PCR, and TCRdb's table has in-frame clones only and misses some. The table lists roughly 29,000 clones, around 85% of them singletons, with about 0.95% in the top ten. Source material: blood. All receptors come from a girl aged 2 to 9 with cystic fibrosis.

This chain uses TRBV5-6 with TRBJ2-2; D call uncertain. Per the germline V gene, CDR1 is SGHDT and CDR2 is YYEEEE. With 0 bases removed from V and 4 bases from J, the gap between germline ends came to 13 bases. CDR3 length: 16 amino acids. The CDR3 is CASSLANRASTGELFF. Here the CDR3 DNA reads TGTGCCAGCAGCTTGGCTAACCGGGCCTCCACCGGGGAGCTGTTTTTT. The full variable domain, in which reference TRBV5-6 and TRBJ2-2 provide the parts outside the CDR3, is DAGVTQSPTHLIKTRGQQVTLRCSPKSGHDTVSWYQQALGQGPQFIFQYYEEEERQRGNFPDRFSGHQFPNYSSELNVNALLLGDSALYLCASSLANRASTGELFFGEGSRLTVL.

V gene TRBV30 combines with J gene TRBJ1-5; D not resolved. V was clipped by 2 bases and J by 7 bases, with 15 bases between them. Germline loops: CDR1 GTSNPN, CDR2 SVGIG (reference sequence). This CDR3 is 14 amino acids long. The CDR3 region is CAWSSGVREQPQHF. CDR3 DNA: TGTGCCTGGAGTTCTGGGGTCCGGGAACAGCCCCAGCATTTT.

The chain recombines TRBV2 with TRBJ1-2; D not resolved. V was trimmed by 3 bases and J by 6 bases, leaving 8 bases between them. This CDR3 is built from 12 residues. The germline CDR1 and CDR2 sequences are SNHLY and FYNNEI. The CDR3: CASSDVDHGYTF. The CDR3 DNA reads TGTGCCAGCAGTGATGTTGATCATGGCTACACCTTC. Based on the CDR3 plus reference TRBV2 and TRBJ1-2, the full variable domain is EPEVTQTPSHQVTQMGQEVILRCVPISNHLYFYWYRQILGQKVEFLVSFYNNEISEKSEIFDDQFSVERPDGSNFTLKIRSTKLEDSAMYFCASSDVDHGYTFGSGTRLTVV.

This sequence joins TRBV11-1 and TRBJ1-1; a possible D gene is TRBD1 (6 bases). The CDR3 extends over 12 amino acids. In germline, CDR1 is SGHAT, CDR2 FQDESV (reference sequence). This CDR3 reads CASQGRNTEAFF. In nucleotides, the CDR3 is TGTGCTTCGCAGGGGAGGAACACTGAAGCTTTCTTT.

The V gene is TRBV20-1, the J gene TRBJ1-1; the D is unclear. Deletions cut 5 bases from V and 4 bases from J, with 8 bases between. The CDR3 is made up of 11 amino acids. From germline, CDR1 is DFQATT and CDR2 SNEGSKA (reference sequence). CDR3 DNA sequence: TGCAGTGCTGAAGGGTTCACTGAAGCTTTCTTT. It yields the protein CSAEGFTEAFF.

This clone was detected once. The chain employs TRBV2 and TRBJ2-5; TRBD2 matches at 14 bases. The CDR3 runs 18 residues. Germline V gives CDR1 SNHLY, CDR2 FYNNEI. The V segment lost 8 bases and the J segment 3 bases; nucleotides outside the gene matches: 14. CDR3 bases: TGTGCCAGCTGGGGACTAGCGGGAGAAGAATCCGTGGAAGAGACCCAGTACTTC. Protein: CASWGLAGEESVEETQYF.

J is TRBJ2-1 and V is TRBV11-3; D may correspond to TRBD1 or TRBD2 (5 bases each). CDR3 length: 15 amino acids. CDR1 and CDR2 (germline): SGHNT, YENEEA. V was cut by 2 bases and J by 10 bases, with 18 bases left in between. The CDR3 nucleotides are TGTGCCAGCAGCTTAAGAGGGTGGGGCTCAGGCGAGCAGTTCTTC. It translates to CASSLRGWGSGEQFF.

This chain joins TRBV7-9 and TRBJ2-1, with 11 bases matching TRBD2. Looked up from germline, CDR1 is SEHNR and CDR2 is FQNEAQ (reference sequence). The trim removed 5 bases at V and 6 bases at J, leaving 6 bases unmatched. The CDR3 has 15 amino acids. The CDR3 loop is CASSATSGSFNEQFF. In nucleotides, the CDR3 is TGTGCCAGCAGCGCTACTAGCGGGAGCTTCAATGAGCAGTTCTTC.

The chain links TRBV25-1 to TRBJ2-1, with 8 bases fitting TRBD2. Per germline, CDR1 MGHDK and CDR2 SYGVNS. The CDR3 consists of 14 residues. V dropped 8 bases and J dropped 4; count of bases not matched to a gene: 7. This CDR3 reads CASGSGLVYNEQFF. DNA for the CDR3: TGTGCCAGCGGATCGGGACTAGTTTACAATGAGCAGTTCTTC.

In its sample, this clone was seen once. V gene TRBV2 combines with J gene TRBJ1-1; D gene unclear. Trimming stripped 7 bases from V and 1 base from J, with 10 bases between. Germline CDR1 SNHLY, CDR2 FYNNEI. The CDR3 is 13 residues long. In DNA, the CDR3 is TGTGCCAGCAATGGACGGGAGAACACTGAAGCTTTCTTT. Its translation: CASNGRENTEAFF.

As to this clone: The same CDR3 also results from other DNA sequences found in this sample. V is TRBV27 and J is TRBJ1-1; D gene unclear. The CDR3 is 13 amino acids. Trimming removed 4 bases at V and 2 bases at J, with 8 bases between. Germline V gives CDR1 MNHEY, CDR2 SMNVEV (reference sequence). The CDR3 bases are TGTGCCAGCAGTTCCACAGTCAACACTGAAGCTTTCTTT. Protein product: CASSSTVNTEAFF.

CDR3 in amino acids: CASSSTSRIYEQFF. Here the CDR3 DNA reads TGTGCCAGTAGTTCGACTAGTCGGATCTATGAGCAGTTCTTC. The chain carries TRBV19 and TRBJ2-1, with D possibly being TRBD2 (6 bases). Trimming cost V 5 bases and J 8 bases, with 16 bases left between them. This CDR3 has 14 amino acids. Germline values: CDR1 LNHDA, CDR2 SQIVND (reference sequence).

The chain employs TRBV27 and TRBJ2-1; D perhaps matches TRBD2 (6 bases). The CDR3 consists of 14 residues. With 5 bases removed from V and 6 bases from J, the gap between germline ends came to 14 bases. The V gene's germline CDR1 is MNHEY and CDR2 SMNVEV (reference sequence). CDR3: CASSISGVGNEQFF. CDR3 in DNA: TGTGCCAGCAGTATCTCGGGAGTAGGCAATGAGCAGTTCTTC.

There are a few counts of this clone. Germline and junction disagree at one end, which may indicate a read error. CDR3 sequence: CASSSAGLAGRSLF. The CDR3 region has the DNA TGTGCCAGCAGTTCCGCGGGACTAGCGGGACGAAGTCTCTTC. The J gene is TRBJ2-7, the V gene TRBV28, with 13 positions matching TRBD2. Germline V lookup: CDR1 MDHEN, CDR2 SYDVKM. This CDR3 comprises 14 residues.

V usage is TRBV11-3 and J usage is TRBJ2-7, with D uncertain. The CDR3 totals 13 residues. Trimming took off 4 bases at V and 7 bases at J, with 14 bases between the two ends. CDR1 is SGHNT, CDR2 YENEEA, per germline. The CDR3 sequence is CASSYSPTLEQYF. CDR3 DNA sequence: TGTGCCAGCAGCTATAGTCCCACGTTGGAGCAGTACTTC. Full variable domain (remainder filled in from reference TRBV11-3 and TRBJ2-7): EAGVVQSPRYKIIEKKQPVAFWCNPISGHNTLYWYLQNLGQGPELLIRYENEEAVDDSQLPKDRFSAERLKGVDSTLKIQPAELGDSAVYLCASSYSPTLEQYFGPGTRLTVT.

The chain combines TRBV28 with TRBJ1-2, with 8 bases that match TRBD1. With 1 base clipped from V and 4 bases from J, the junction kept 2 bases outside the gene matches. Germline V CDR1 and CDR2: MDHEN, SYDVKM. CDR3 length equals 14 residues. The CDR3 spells CASSLFDRGYGYTF. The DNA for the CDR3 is TGTGCCAGCAGTTTATTCGACAGGGGCTATGGCTACACCTTC.

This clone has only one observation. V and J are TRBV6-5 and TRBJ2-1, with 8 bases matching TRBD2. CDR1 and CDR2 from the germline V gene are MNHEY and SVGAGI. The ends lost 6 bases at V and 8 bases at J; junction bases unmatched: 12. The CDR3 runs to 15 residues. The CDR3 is CASSLTGTSLHEQFF. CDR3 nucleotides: TGTGCCAGCAGCCTTACCGGGACTAGTCTTCATGAGCAGTTCTTC.

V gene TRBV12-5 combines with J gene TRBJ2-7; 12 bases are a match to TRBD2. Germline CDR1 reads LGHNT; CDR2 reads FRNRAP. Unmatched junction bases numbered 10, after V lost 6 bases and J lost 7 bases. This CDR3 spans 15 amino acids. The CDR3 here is CASGRGLAGFGEQYF. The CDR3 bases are TGTGCTAGTGGCCGCGGACTAGCGGGATTCGGAGAGCAGTACTTC. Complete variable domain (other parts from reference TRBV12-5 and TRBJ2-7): DARVTQTPRHKVTEMGQEVTMRCQPILGHNTVFWYRQTMMQGLELLAYFRNRAPLDDSGMPKDRFSAEMPDATLATLKIQPSEPRDSAVYFCASGRGLAGFGEQYFGPGTRLTVT.

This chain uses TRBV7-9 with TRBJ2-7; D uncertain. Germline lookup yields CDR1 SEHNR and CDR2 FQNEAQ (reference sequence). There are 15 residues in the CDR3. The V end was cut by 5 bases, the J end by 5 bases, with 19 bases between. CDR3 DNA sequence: TGTGCCAGCAGCCCTTTAGGTTGGTTAAGCGACGAGCAGTACTTC. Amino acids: CASSPLGWLSDEQYF.

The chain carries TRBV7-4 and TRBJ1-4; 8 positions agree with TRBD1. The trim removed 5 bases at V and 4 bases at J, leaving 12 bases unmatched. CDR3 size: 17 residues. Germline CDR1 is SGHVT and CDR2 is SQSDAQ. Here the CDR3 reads CASSDRRTGKNNEKLFF. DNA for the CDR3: TGTGCCAGCAGCGACCGCCGGACAGGGAAGAATAATGAAAAACTGTTTTTT.

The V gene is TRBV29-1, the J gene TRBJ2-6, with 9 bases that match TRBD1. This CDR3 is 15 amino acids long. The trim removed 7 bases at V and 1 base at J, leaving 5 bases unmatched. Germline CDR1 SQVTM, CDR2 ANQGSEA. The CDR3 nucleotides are TGCAGCGCCTGGACAGGGGAATCTGGGGCCAACGTCCTGACTTTC. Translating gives CSAWTGESGANVLTF.

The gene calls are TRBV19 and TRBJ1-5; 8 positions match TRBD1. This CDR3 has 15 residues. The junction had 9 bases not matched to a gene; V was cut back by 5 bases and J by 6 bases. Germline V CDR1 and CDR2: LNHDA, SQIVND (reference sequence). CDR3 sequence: CASSEGQGWAQPQHF. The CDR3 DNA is TGTGCCAGTAGTGAAGGACAGGGATGGGCTCAGCCCCAGCATTTT.